This T cell receptor beta chain was sequenced for a study of blood T cell repertoires in COVID-19. The CDR3 runs to 14 residues. Trimming left V 2 bases short and J 5 bases short, with 12 bases between. Germline assignment: CDR1 MNHEY and CDR2 SVGEGT. Authors' methods: Amplification of reference gene primers provided the estimated nucleated cell counts. The assay was immunoSEQ multiplex PCR, and TCRdb's table has in-frame clones only and misses some. V and J calls and clone size come straight from that table; D and trimming were deduced from the DNA. There are about 87,000 clones in the sample; about 85% occur only once, and approximately 2.8% lies in the top ten.

The sample was peripheral blood. The rearrangement joins TRBV6-2 or TRBV6-3 to TRBJ1-1; TRBD1 might be the D (6 bases). The sequence derives from a woman over 75 with COVID-19, enrolled during active disease. The DNA for the CDR3 is TGTGCCAGCAGTTACGGGGGCGCGTCGACTGAAGCTTTCTTT. Protein product: CASSYGGASTEAFF.